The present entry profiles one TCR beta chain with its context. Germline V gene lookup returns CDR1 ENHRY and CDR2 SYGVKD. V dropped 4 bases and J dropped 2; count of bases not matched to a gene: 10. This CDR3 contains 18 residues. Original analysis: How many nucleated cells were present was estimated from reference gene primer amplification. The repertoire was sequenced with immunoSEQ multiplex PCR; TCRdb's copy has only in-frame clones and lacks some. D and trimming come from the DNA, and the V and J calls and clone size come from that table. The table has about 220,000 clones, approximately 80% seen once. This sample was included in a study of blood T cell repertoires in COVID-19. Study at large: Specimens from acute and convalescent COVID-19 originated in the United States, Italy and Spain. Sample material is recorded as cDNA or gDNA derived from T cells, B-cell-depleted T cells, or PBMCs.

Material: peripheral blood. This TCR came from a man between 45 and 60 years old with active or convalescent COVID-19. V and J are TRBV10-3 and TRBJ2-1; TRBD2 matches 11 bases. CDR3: CAISGFASSGGPYNEQFF. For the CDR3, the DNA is TGTGCCATCAGTGGATTTGCGTCTAGCGGGGGGCCCTACAATGAGCAGTTCTTC.